The clone carrying this TCR beta chain was picked up many times. Its antigen is currently unknown. The data originate from a study of CD8 T cells in ankylosing spondylitis. Findings and limits, study-wide: Previous work reported some of these motif variants in the synovial fluid and blood of reactive arthritis.

One entry per CDR3 protein, called by TCRdb with MiXCR from the 5' RACE reads. Of over 150,000 distinct CDR3 sequences in the sample, roughly 13% were seen once. The V and J ends lost 5 bases and 0 bases, in that order; junction bases with no gene match: 3. CDR1 and CDR2 (germline): SGHAT, FQNNGV. The CDR3 runs 15 residues. Sequencing input: blood, either unsorted or a sorted T cell fraction (not recorded which). This clonotype was sampled from a male donor with ankylosing spondylitis or in good health (not recorded which). The genes are TRBV11-2 and TRBJ1-4; 7 bases are a match to TRBD1. For the CDR3, the DNA is TGTGCCAGCAGCCTGGACAGGACAACTAATGAAAAACTGTTTTTT. Amino acids: CASSLDRTTNEKLFF.